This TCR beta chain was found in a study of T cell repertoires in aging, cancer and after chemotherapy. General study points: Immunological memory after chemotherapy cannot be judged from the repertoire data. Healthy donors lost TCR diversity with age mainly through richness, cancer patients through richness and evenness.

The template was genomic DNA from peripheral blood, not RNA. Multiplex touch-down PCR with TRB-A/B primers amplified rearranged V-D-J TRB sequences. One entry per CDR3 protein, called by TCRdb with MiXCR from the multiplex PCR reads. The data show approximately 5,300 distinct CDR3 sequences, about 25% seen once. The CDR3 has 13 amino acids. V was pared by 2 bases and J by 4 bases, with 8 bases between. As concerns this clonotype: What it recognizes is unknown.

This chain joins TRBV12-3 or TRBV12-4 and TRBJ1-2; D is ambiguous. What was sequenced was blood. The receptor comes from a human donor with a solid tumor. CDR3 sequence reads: CASSLKALYGYTF. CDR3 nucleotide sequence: TGTGCCAGCAGTTTAAAAGCCCTCTATGGCTACACCTTC.